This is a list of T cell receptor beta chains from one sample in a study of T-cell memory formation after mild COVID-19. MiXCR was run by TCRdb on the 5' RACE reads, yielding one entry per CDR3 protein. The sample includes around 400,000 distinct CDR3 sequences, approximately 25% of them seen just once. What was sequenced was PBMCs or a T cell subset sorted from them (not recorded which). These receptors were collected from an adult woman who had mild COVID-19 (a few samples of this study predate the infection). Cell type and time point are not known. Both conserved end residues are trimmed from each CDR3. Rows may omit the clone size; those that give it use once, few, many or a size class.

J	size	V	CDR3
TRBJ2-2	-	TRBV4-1	ASSQDRGPDGELF
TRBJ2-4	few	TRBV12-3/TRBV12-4	ASRSTTAKNIQY
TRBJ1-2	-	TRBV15	ATSRDSGINYGYT
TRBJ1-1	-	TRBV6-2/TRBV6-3	ASSSHRGRTGGGTEAF
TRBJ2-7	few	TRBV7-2	ASSLVGTSRHEQY
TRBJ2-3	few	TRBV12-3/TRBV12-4	ASSSRMGSTDTQY
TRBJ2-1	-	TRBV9	ASTSLIAGANEQF
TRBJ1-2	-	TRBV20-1	SETIQGNYGYT
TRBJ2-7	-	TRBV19	ASSDGTASLYEQY
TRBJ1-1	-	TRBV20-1	SAFAGATEAF
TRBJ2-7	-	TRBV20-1	SASDMGGLEQY
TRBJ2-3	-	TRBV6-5	ASSYGSSSTDTQY
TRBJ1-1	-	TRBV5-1	ASSFGQGALSHEAF
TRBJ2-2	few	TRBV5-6	ASSLYGRTGGELF
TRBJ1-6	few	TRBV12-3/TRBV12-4	ASSLVSPPPLH
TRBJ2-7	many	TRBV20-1	SAREGGDTYEQY
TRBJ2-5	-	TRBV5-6	ASSVAGTEKTQY
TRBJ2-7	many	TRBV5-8	ASSLVTYEQY
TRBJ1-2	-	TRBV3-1	ASSVRDYGYT
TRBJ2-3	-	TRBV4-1	ASSLGHGTSTDTQY
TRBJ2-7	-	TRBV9	ASSVGLADYEQY
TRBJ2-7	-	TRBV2	ASSDGTGRYEQY
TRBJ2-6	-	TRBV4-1	ASSQGVGSSGANVLT
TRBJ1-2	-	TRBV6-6	ASSEARQGEYYGYT
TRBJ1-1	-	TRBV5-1	ASSSTGPSEAF
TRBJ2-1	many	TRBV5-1	ASSLVQRVSYNEQF
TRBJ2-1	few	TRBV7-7	ASSPSAGDYEQF
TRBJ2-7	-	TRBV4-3	ASSQDVQGYYEQY
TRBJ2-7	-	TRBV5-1	ASSFRSSSYEQY
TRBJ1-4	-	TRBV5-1	ASSTGQEATNEKLF
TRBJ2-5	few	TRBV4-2	ASSQDPARRQETQY